This is a list of T cell receptor beta chains from one sample in a study of OX40 agonist ivuxolimab in advanced cancers. The protocol was immunoSEQ multiplex PCR, while the TCRdb copy is restricted to in-frame clones and leaves out a portion. In the table there are about 66,000 clones, approximately 90% of which are singletons. Sequenced here: CD4+ or CD8+ T cells sorted from blood, sampled in a trial of the OX40 agonist ivuxolimab. These TCRs come from an adult with an advanced solid tumor such as melanoma, head and neck, liver or kidney cancer. The conserved cysteine and the conserved F or W are not part of the CDR3 here. Fields, in order: J gene, V gene, D gene, CDR3 protein. D genes are given only for firm matches.

J: TRBJ1-1
V: TRBV5-1
D: TRBD1
CDR3: ASSPRTGSVNTEAF

J: TRBJ2-1
V: TRBV6-4
D: TRBD1
CDR3: ASTLDRVNEQF

J: TRBJ2-7
V: TRBV5-1
D: TRBD1
CDR3: ASSTGQGPYEQY

J: TRBJ2-7
V: TRBV6-5
D: TRBD2
CDR3: ASSYPGLAGSYEQY

J: TRBJ2-1
V: TRBV10-3
D: NA
CDR3: AISDRARSVNEQF

J: TRBJ2-1
V: TRBV7-3
D: TRBD2
CDR3: ASSLSPGEGSYNEQF

J: TRBJ2-1
V: TRBV11-2
D: NA
CDR3: ASSPVGGSRAYNEQF

J: TRBJ2-3
V: TRBV10-3
D: NA
CDR3: AISRGGRAGPQYTQY

J: TRBJ1-4
V: TRBV7-8
D: NA
CDR3: ASSPRGIPNEKLF

J: TRBJ2-3
V: TRBV14
D: TRBD1
CDR3: ASSQDIRTGPTDTQY

J: TRBJ2-2
V: TRBV7-9
D: NA
CDR3: ASSLDGPTGELF

J: TRBJ2-1
V: TRBV6-1
D: TRBD2
CDR3: ASSEVTGLAGDEQF

J: TRBJ2-1
V: TRBV10-3
D: NA
CDR3: AIGAASGEQF

J: TRBJ2-5
V: TRBV6-5
D: NA
CDR3: ASSYRGGRQETQY

J: TRBJ2-5
V: TRBV28
D: TRBD1
CDR3: ASSSGGTGGRETQY

J: TRBJ2-5
V: TRBV5-1
D: TRBD2
CDR3: ASSLAGTSGSSQETQY

J: TRBJ2-5
V: TRBV5-8
D: TRBD2
CDR3: ASSLRPRTSAKETQY

J: TRBJ2-2
V: TRBV7-3
D: TRBD1
CDR3: ASSSSPDREAGELF

J: TRBJ1-4
V: TRBV5-1
D: NA
CDR3: ASSLVGIRDEKLF

J: TRBJ2-2
V: TRBV11-3
D: TRBD2
CDR3: ASSLGTSGTGELF

J: TRBJ1-4
V: TRBV30
D: TRBD1
CDR3: AARQGEFNEKLF

J: TRBJ2-1
V: TRBV4-1
D: NA
CDR3: ASSLTGIRGRPRSYNEQF

J: TRBJ2-7
V: TRBV7-2
D: NA
CDR3: ASSLIVGGEQY

J: TRBJ1-1
V: TRBV5-1
D: TRBD1
CDR3: ASSARGQFTEAF

J: TRBJ2-7
V: TRBV30
D: NA
CDR3: AWSPEGYEQY

J: TRBJ2-1
V: TRBV28
D: NA
CDR3: ASSDLERVQNEQF

J: TRBJ1-2
V: TRBV28
D: NA
CDR3: ASSRGLANYGYT

J: TRBJ1-1
V: TRBV28
D: NA
CDR3: ASSLIVRSPNTEAF

J: TRBJ2-7
V: TRBV6-1
D: TRBD2
CDR3: ASSEPGLARGMEQY

J: TRBJ2-1
V: TRBV2
D: NA
CDR3: ASKPDGGTRQF

J: TRBJ2-7
V: TRBV6-5
D: NA
CDR3: ASSLLQGFGEQY

J: TRBJ2-1
V: TRBV11-3
D: NA
CDR3: ASSLDSSYNEQF

J: TRBJ2-7
V: TRBV14
D: TRBD2
CDR3: ASSPRRGSAYEQY

J: TRBJ2-7
V: TRBV19
D: TRBD2
CDR3: ASTRTSGRDEQY

J: TRBJ2-7
V: TRBV7-9
D: TRBD2
CDR3: ASSPGLAGDEQY

J: TRBJ2-7
V: TRBV2
D: TRBD1
CDR3: ASSWVGTGETYEQY

J: TRBJ2-4
V: TRBV7-9
D: TRBD1
CDR3: ASSPGQGGSIQY

J: TRBJ2-1
V: TRBV6-5
D: NA
CDR3: ASSYARDLQQF

J: TRBJ2-5
V: TRBV19
D: NA
CDR3: ASSSREAQETQY

J: TRBJ2-3
V: TRBV11-1
D: NA
CDR3: ASSLEVRITDTQY

J: NA
V: TRBV30
D: NA
CDR3: AWSTLQAEQY

J: TRBJ2-1
V: TRBV5-1
D: TRBD2
CDR3: ASSPSGSKNNEQF

J: TRBJ2-7
V: TRBV28
D: NA
CDR3: ASSLSGTYEQY

J: TRBJ2-5
V: TRBV5-1
D: NA
CDR3: ASSLGTRSGPETQY

J: TRBJ1-2
V: TRBV11-2
D: NA
CDR3: ASSLDTYGYT

J: TRBJ2-7
V: TRBV28
D: NA
CDR3: ASSLFYRDGAYEQY

J: TRBJ1-1
V: TRBV25-1
D: TRBD1
CDR3: ASGSTGVHTEAF

J: TRBJ2-5
V: TRBV7-9
D: TRBD2
CDR3: ASSLGGLKAQTQY

J: TRBJ2-1
V: TRBV10-3
D: NA
CDR3: AISEGRGTRGYNEQF

J: TRBJ2-7
V: TRBV7-2
D: TRBD1
CDR3: ASSFSGTDSYEQY

J: TRBJ2-5
V: TRBV6-5
D: NA
CDR3: ASSYGHPRGQETQY

J: TRBJ1-1
V: TRBV6-5
D: NA
CDR3: ASSYSPGDTEAF

J: TRBJ2-7
V: TRBV28
D: NA
CDR3: ASSFPDRPQY

J: TRBJ2-7
V: TRBV15
D: NA
CDR3: ATSRYRDYEQY

J: TRBJ1-1
V: TRBV10-3
D: TRBD1
CDR3: AIMSDRGYTEAF

J: TRBJ2-2
V: TRBV5-6
D: TRBD1
CDR3: ASSSGTGRGELF

J: TRBJ2-5
V: TRBV7-8
D: TRBD1
CDR3: ASSLLIGQALETQY

J: TRBJ1-5
V: TRBV18
D: NA
CDR3: ASSPGRYQPQH

J: TRBJ2-2
V: TRBV7-8
D: TRBD1
CDR3: ASQQGAHTGELF

J: TRBJ1-1
V: TRBV19
D: NA
CDR3: ASSRPGRWNTEAF